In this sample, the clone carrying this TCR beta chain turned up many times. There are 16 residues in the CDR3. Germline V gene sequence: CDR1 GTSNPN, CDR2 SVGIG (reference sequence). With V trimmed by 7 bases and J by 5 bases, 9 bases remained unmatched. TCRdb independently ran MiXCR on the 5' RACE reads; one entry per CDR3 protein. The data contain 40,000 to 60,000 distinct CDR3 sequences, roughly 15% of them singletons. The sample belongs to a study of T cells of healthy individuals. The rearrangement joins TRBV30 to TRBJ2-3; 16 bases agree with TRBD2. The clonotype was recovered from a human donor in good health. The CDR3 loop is CASSSGLAGGGDTQYF. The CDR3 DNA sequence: TGTGCCTCCTCCTCGGGACTAGCGGGAGGGGGAGATACGCAGTATTTT. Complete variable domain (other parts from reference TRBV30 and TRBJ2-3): SQTIHQWPATLVQPVGSPLSLECTVEGTSNPNLYWYRQAAGRGLQLLFYSVGIGQISSEVPQNLSASRPQDRQFILSSKKLLLSDSGFYLCASSSGLAGGGDTQYFGPGTRLTVL.